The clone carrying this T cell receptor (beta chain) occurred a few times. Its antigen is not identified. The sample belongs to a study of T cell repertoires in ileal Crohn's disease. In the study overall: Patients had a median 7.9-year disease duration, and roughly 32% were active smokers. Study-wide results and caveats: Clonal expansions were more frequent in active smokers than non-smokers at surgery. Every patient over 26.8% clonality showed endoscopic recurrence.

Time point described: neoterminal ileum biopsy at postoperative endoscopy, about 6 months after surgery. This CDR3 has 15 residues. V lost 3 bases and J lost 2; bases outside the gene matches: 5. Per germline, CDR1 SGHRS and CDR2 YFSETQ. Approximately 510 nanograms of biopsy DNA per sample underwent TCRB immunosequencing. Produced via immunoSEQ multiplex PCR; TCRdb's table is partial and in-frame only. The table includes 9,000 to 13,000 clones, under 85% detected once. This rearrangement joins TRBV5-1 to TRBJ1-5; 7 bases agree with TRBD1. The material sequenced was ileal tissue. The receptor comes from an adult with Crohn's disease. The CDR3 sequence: CASSSDGQGNQPQHF. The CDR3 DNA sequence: TGCGCCAGCAGCTCCGATGGACAGGGCAATCAGCCCCAGCATTTT.